These 16 T cell receptor beta chains were sequenced from one sample in a study of human T cells and chemical hapten exposure. Time point described: patch test 3, about 24 weeks after DPC sensitization. The treatment here: therapeutic diphenylcyclopropenone sensitization with weekly scalp DPC. Each CDR3 protein gets one entry after TCRdb re-called the RACE reads with MiXCR. The data show tens of thousands of distinct CDR3 sequences, approximately 12% seen once. The sample was whole blood, taken in connection with sensitization to the hapten diphenylcyclopropenone (DPC). These receptors were obtained from a woman between 45 and 65 years old with alopecia areata. Some clones in this sample may be carry-over from other donors' samples.

This rearrangement joins TRBV6-1 to TRBJ2-7, with 8 positions matching TRBD2. Germline lookup yields CDR1 MNHNS and CDR2 SASEGT. The CDR3 length is 13 residues. J was trimmed by 5 bases and V by 7 bases; bases with no gene match: 7. Here the CDR3 DNA reads TGTGCCAGCATCCCAGCGGGAGACCACGAGCAGTACTTC. Residues: CASIPAGDHEQYF.

DNA of the CDR3: TGTGCCAGCAGTGACGTATTCACTGAAGCTTTCTTT. It is translated as CASSDVFTEAFF. The rearrangement links TRBV2 to TRBJ1-1; D is unresolved. CDR3 length: 12 amino acids. V lost 3 bases, J lost 4 bases, and 6 bases lay in between. Germline V gene sequence: CDR1 SNHLY, CDR2 FYNNEI.

This clonotype was observed a few times. V gene TRBV20-1 combines with J gene TRBJ1-1; 8 nucleotides align to TRBD1. The CDR3 length is 15 residues. From germline, CDR1 is DFQATT and CDR2 SNEGSKA (reference sequence). The V segment lost 1 base and the J segment 0 bases; nucleotides outside the gene matches: 4. CDR3 residues: CSARVATGVNTEAFF. CDR3 sequence (DNA): TGCAGTGCTAGAGTCGCGACAGGGGTGAACACTGAAGCTTTCTTT.

This clonotype has a count of ten or more. The V call is TRBV18, the J call TRBJ1-1; no firm D call. The ends were cut back, 0 bases at V and 11 bases at J, with 13 bases in the middle. The V gene's germline CDR1 is KGHSH and CDR2 LQKENI. There are 13 residues in the CDR3. The CDR3 DNA reads TGTGCCAGCTCACCACCGGACGGAAGTCAGGCTTTCTTT. Amino acids: CASSPPDGSQAFF.

V usage is TRBV29-1 and J usage is TRBJ2-2; D gene unclear. The CDR3 is 14 residues long. V lost 5 bases and J lost 1, with 11 bases in between. The V gene's germline CDR1 is SQVTM and CDR2 ANQGSEA. The CDR3 nucleotides are TGCAGCGTTTGCAGACTTGAGAACACCGGGGAGCTGTTTTTT. Translation: CSVCRLENTGELFF.

This clonotype was detected many times. The chain couples TRBV18 to TRBJ1-4; TRBD1 matches at 9 bases. The junction had 8 bases not matched to a gene; V was cut back by 4 bases and J by 5 bases. The CDR3 length is 16 residues. CDR1 KGHSH and CDR2 LQKENI come from the germline V gene. The CDR3 loop reads CASSLIAGTGNEKLFF. The DNA of the CDR3 is TGTGCCAGCTCACTCATCGCCGGGACAGGGAATGAAAAACTGTTTTTT.

In this sample, this clonotype turned up many times. This CDR3 is CASSLLPRGGQETQYF. Written as DNA, the CDR3 is TGTGCCAGCAGCCTCTTGCCACGGGGGGGCCAAGAGACCCAGTACTTC. This chain joins TRBV7-3 and TRBJ2-5; 8 bases align to TRBD2. V lost 5 bases and J lost 1; bases outside the gene matches: 9. The CDR3 extends over 16 amino acids. Germline CDR1 SGHTA, CDR2 FQGTGA. Supplemented by reference TRBV7-3 and TRBJ2-5, the full variable domain reads GAGVSQTPSNKVTEKGKYVELRCDPISGHTALYWYRQSLGQGPEFLIYFQGTGAADDSGLPNDRFFAVRPEGSVSTLKIQRTERGDSAVYLCASSLLPRGGQETQYFGPGTRLLVL.

This chain connects TRBV5-4 to TRBJ2-1; D gene uncertain. Germline assignment: CDR1 SGHNT and CDR2 YYREEE (reference sequence). The CDR3 spans 15 residues. Trimming took 3 bases from V and 0 from J, leaving 10 bases between them. The CDR3 nucleotides read TGTGCCAGCAGCTCGCCTACGAGCTCCTACAATGAGCAGTTCTTC. It yields the protein CASSSPTSSYNEQFF.

This clonotype was found many times. J is TRBJ1-1 and V is TRBV7-2, with no clear D. Germline values: CDR1 SGHTA, CDR2 FQGNSA. The CDR3 has 11 residues. V lost 4 bases and J 8 bases, leaving 8 bases between the germline ends. In nucleotides, the CDR3 is TGTGCCAGCAGCTACGCAGGAGAAGCTTTCTTT. Translated: CASSYAGEAFF.

This clonotype was observed a few times. This chain connects TRBV7-6 to TRBJ2-2; the D is unclear. Germline V CDR1 and CDR2: SGHVS, FNYEAQ. CDR3 size: 16 residues. The ends were cut back, 0 bases at V and 2 bases at J, with 10 bases in the middle. The CDR3 DNA reads as TGTGCCAGCAGCTTAGCAAGGCCGGATAACACCGGGGAGCTGTTTTTT. Translating gives CASSLARPDNTGELFF.

This clonotype was recorded many times. V gene TRBV19 combines with J gene TRBJ2-5; D gene ambiguous. Germline CDR1 LNHDA, CDR2 SQIVND (reference sequence). The CDR3 runs to 15 residues. Trimming left V 5 bases short and J 0 bases short, with 13 bases between. CDR3 region: CASSQVSVYQETQYF. CDR3 nucleotide sequence: TGTGCCAGTAGTCAGGTTTCGGTTTACCAAGAGACCCAGTACTTC. Full variable domain (remainder filled in from reference TRBV19 and TRBJ2-5): DGGITQSPKYLFRKEGQNVTLSCEQNLNHDAMYWYRQDPGQGLRLIYYSQIVNDFQKGDIAEGYSVSREKKESFPLTVTSAQKNPTAFYLCASSQVSVYQETQYFGPGTRLLVL.

This clonotype was seen at least ten times. The chain carries TRBV11-2 and TRBJ1-2; the match to TRBD1 covers 8 bases. Germline CDR1 and CDR2: SGHAT and FQNNGV. The V gene end was trimmed by 3 bases and the J gene end by 8 bases; junction bases not matched to a gene: 5. This CDR3 region has 13 residues. This chain's CDR3 is CASSLFRGQGYTF. The CDR3 region has the DNA TGTGCCAGCAGCTTGTTCAGGGGGCAGGGCTACACCTTC.

The chain recombines TRBV29-1 with TRBJ2-3; D remains unclear. Trimming left V 3 bases short and J 6 bases short, with 4 bases between. Germline assignment: CDR1 SQVTM and CDR2 ANQGSEA. The CDR3 has 10 residues. The CDR3 DNA reads as TGCAGCGTTGAGTCCGATACGCAGTATTTT. Residues: CSVESDTQYF.

The chain joins TRBV27 to TRBJ2-1; maybe TRBD2 (5 bases). V was pared by 7 bases and J by 0 bases, with 19 bases between. The V gene's germline CDR1 is MNHEY and CDR2 SMNVEV (reference sequence). This CDR3 is built from 17 residues. DNA of the CDR3: TGTGCCAGCACTCCCTCCTTTGCGGGTAGCTCCTACAATGAGCAGTTCTTC. Its translation is CASTPSFAGSSYNEQFF.

This clonotype has ten or more counts. J is TRBJ2-3 and V is TRBV20-1; 9 bases align to TRBD2. From germline, CDR1 is DFQATT and CDR2 SNEGSKA (reference sequence). The CDR3 is 14 amino acids. V lost 5 bases, J lost 6 bases, and 9 bases stayed unmatched. In DNA form, the CDR3 reads TGCAGTGCTCTAGCGGGGCCCTCCTGGGATACGCAGTATTTT. It codes for CSALAGPSWDTQYF.

The chain has TRBV28 and TRBJ1-3; TRBD1 is a possible D gene (6 bases). This CDR3 is built from 14 residues. Germline V lookup: CDR1 MDHEN, CDR2 SYDVKM. The V gene lost 7 bases and the J gene lost 4 bases, with 14 bases spanning the gap. In DNA, the CDR3 is TGTGCCAGCATCGGGGGCTTTGAGGGAAACACCATATATTTT. It translates to CASIGGFEGNTIYF.